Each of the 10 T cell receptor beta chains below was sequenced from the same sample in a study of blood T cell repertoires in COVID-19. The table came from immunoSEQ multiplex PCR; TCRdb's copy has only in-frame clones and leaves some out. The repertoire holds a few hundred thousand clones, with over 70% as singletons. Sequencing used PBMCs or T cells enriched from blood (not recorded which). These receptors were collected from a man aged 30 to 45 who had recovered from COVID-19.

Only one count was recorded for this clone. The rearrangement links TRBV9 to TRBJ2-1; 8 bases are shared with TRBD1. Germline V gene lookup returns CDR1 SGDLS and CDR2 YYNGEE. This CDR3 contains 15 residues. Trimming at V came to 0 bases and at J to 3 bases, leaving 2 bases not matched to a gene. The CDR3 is CASSVEGQVYNEQFF. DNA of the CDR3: TGTGCCAGCAGCGTAGAGGGACAGGTCTACAATGAGCAGTTCTTC. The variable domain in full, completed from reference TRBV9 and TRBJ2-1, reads DSGVTQTPKHLITATGQRVTLRCSPRSGDLSVYWYQQSLDQGLQFLIQYYNGEERAKGNILERFSAQQFPDLHSELNLSSLELGDSALYFCASSVEGQVYNEQFFGPGTRLTVL.

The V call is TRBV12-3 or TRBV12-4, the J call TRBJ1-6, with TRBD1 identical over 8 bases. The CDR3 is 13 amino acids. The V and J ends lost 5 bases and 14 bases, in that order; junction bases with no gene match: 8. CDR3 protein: CASSAGQDVTLHF. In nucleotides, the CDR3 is TGTGCCAGCAGTGCGGGACAGGACGTCACCCTCCACTTT.

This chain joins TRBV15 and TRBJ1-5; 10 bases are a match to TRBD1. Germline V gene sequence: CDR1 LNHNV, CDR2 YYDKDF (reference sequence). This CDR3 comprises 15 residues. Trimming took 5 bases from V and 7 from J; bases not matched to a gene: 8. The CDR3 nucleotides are TGTGCCACCAGCGCCGAGACAGGGGGCGACCAGCCCCAGCATTTT. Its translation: CATSAETGGDQPQHF.

Here the CDR3 reads CASTLRFQLSNQPQHF. The CDR3 DNA reads TGTGCCAGTACTTTGCGGTTTCAGCTTAGCAATCAGCCCCAGCATTTT. This sequence joins TRBV19 and TRBJ1-5; D not resolved. V lost 7 bases and J 0 bases, leaving 16 bases between the germline ends. This CDR3 has 16 amino acids. Germline assignment: CDR1 LNHDA and CDR2 SQIVND (reference sequence). The variable domain in full, with the rest retrieved from reference TRBV19 and TRBJ1-5, is DGGITQSPKYLFRKEGQNVTLSCEQNLNHDAMYWYRQDPGQGLRLIYYSQIVNDFQKGDIAEGYSVSREKKESFPLTVTSAQKNPTAFYLCASTLRFQLSNQPQHFGDGTRLSIL.

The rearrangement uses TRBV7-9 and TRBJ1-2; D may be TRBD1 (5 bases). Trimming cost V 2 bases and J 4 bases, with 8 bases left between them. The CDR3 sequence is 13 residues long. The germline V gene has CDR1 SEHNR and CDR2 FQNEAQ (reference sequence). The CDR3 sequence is CASSLIGGYGYTF. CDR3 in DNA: TGTGCCAGCAGCTTAATCGGGGGCTATGGCTACACCTTC.

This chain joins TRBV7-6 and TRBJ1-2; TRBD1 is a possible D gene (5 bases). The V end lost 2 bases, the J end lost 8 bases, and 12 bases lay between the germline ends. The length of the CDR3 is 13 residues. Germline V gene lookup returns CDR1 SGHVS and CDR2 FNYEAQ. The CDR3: CASSLSRGDGYTF. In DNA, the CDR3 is TGTGCCAGCAGCTTAAGTAGGGGTGACGGCTACACCTTC.

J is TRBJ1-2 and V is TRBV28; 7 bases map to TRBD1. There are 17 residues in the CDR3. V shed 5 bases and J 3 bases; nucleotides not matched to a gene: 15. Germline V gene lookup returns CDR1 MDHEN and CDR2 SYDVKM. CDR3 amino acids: CASSSPFLRTGDYGYTF. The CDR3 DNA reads TGTGCCAGCAGTAGTCCGTTCCTTAGAACAGGGGACTATGGCTACACCTTC.

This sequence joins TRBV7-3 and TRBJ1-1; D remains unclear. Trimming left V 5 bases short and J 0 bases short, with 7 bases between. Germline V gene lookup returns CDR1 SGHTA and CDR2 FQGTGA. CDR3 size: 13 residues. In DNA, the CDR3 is TGTGCCAGCAGCCGTCAGGTGAACACTGAAGCTTTCTTT. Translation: CASSRQVNTEAFF.

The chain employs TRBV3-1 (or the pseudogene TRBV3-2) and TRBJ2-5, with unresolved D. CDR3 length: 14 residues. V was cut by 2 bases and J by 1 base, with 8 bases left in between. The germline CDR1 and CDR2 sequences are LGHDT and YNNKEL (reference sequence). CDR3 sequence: CASSQITIQETQYF. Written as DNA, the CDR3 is TGTGCCAGCAGCCAAATCACTATCCAAGAGACCCAGTACTTC.

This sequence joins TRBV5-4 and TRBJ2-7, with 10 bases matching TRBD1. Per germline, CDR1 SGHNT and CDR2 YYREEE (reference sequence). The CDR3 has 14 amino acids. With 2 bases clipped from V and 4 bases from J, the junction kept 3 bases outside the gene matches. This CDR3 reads CASSFGDRGYEQYF. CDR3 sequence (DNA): TGTGCCAGCAGCTTCGGGGACAGGGGATACGAGCAGTACTTC.